The entry below gives a single T cell receptor beta chain sequence along with its context. Its target is not known. This CDR3 comprises 14 residues. The germline V and J ends were trimmed by 5 bases and 7 bases, with 15 bases remaining between them. Germline CDR1 is SGHNT and CDR2 is YENEEA. The source of the sample is a study of graft-versus-host responses after intestinal transplantation. About the study: Recipients had multivisceral, liver-intestinal, or isolated intestinal transplants. Tacrolimus plus steroids were given to all recipients for roughly 3 years, preceded by anti-thymocyte globulin induction.

Measured with immunoSEQ multiplex PCR; TCRdb has only the in-frame clones, and not every one. The table includes under 90,000 clones, approximately 90% detected once. Overall study results and limits: High graft-versus-host to host-versus-graft T cell clonal ratios marked allografts of patients with graft-donor macrochimerism. Recipient bone marrow held GvH clones, some seen earlier in ileum or blood.

The sequences come from unstimulated CD4+ T cells sorted from spleen or lymph node cells, collected before transplant. This receptor was obtained from a human donor who was the organ donor for an intestinal transplant. The gene calls are TRBV11-3 and TRBJ2-1, with D possibly TRBD2 on 7 matching bases. Written as DNA, the CDR3 is TGTGCCAGCAGCCCGCGGGGGCCCGCTAATGAGCAGTTCTTC. This translates into CASSPRGPANEQFF.